The 9 T cell receptor beta chains below come from one sample, sequenced in a study of radiation and T cells in renal cell carcinoma. The time point here: baseline pretreatment blood. This sample's treatment: 15 Gy SBRT to primary tumor, nephrectomy 4 weeks later. Assay: immunoSEQ multiplex PCR; the TCRdb copy retains only in-frame clones and omits some. The sample holds more than 140,000 clones, 70% to 90% seen once. The sample consisted of blood, taken from a patient whose treatment included radiotherapy and nephrectomy. These receptors were taken from a woman in her forties or fifties with renal cell carcinoma.

The CDR3 DNA sequence: TGCGCCAGCAGCCAGATACAGGGGGTATCGTCACCCCTCCACTTT. It is translated as CASSQIQGVSSPLHF. J is TRBJ1-6 and V is TRBV4-3; 8 nucleotides agree with TRBD1. CDR3 length: 15 amino acids. The germline V gene encodes CDR1 LGHNA and CDR2 YSLEER. V trimming: 3 bases; J trimming: 10 bases; junction bases outside the gene matches: 8.

This chain links TRBV5-1 with TRBJ2-4; tentative D call: TRBD2 (5 bases). Trimming took 0 bases from V and 1 from J, leaving 8 bases between them. The CDR3 runs to 15 residues. Germline V gene data show CDR1 as SGHRS and CDR2 as YFSETQ. The CDR3 nucleotides read TGCGCCAGCAGCTTGGACGGGGTGGCCAAAAACATTCAGTACTTC. This translates into CASSLDGVAKNIQYF.

V is TRBV28 and J is TRBJ1-1; D gene ambiguous. V shed 7 bases and J shed 7 bases, with 13 bases lying between them. Germline loops: CDR1 MDHEN, CDR2 SYDVKM. The CDR3 runs 12 residues. The CDR3 loop is CASTPTRDEAFF. CDR3 bases: TGTGCCAGCACCCCGACAAGAGATGAAGCTTTCTTT.

A single count supports this clone. The chain has TRBV7-8 and TRBJ2-7, with D hard to call. The V gene lost 5 bases and the J gene lost 5 bases, with 10 bases spanning the gap. The V gene's germline CDR1 is SGHVS and CDR2 FQNEAQ. The CDR3 consists of 12 residues. This CDR3 is CASSPHKDEQYF. CDR3 coding DNA: TGTGCCAGCAGCCCCCACAAGGACGAGCAGTACTTC.

The genes are TRBV5-1 and TRBJ1-5, with 7 bases matching TRBD1. CDR1 and CDR2 (germline): SGHRS, YFSETQ. Trimming took 0 bases from V and 5 from J; bases not matched to a gene: 8. CDR3 length: 16 amino acids. For the CDR3, the DNA is TGCGCCAGCAGCTTGGCTGGAGGGGGCGAAGATCAGCCCCAGCATTTT. This gives the protein CASSLAGGGEDQPQHF.

The V gene is TRBV4-3, the J gene TRBJ1-5, with D possibly TRBD1 on 5 matching bases. The V end lost 3 bases, the J end lost 4 bases, and 13 bases lay between the germline ends. Germline V CDR1 and CDR2: LGHNA, YSLEER. The CDR3 consists of 15 residues. The CDR3, as DNA: TGCGCCAGCAGCCAGGGAACGACAGCAAATCAGCCCCAGCATTTT. It encodes CASSQGTTANQPQHF.

J is TRBJ1-2 and V is TRBV5-8; TRBD1 is a possible D gene (5 bases). V lost 4 bases and J 6 bases, leaving 19 bases between the germline ends. The germline V gene has CDR1 SGHTS and CDR2 YDEGEE. The CDR3 sequence is 15 residues long. The CDR3 sequence: CASSLGTTGGHGYTF. CDR3 coding DNA: TGTGCCAGCAGCCTGGGGACCACGGGGGGTCATGGCTACACCTTC.

V usage is TRBV9 and J usage is TRBJ1-3; D gene uncertain. Trimming cost V 2 bases and J 0 bases, with 9 bases left between them. Looked up from germline, CDR1 is SGDLS and CDR2 is YYNGEE. The CDR3 consists of 15 residues. DNA of the CDR3: TGTGCCAGCAGCGTCGACACTCTCTCTGGAAACACCATATATTTT. Amino acids: CASSVDTLSGNTIYF.

The gene calls are TRBV7-2 and TRBJ2-5, with D perhaps TRBD1 (5 bases). Germline V gene sequence: CDR1 SGHTA, CDR2 FQGNSA. Trimming took 2 bases from V and 11 from J, leaving 9 bases between them. CDR3 length: 11 residues. In nucleotides, the CDR3 is TGTGCCAGCAGCTTACCAGGGCAGCAGTACTTC. Its translation is CASSLPGQQYF.